A selection of T cell receptor beta chains follows, all from one sample in a study of T cells in Graves' hyperthyroidism and ophthalmopathy. TCRdb used MiXCR to reprocess the multiplex PCR reads, holding one entry per CDR3 protein. This table holds 90,000 to 120,000 distinct CDR3 sequences, approximately 16% found once. The sequenced material came from blood. Receptor source: a woman in her forties or fifties with Graves' hyperthyroidism. Each CDR3 is given with its conserved first and last residue. Fields, in order: V gene, J gene, clone size, D gene, CDR3 protein, CDR3 DNA. The D gene is left open where the match is weak. Size tells how often a clone was seen (once, few, many) or the class of an expanded clone, and some rows leave it out.

v_gene: TRBV27
j_gene: TRBJ1-5
abundance: many
d_gene: NA
CDR3aa: CASSSSTGLRQPQHF
CDR3nt: TGTGCCAGCAGTTCATCCACGGGGTTGAGGCAGCCCCAGCATTTT

v_gene: TRBV7-9
j_gene: TRBJ2-1
abundance: NA
d_gene: NA
CDR3aa: CASSLAASYNEQFF
CDR3nt: TGTGCCAGCAGCTTAGCGGCCTCCTACAATGAGCAGTTCTTC

v_gene: TRBV3-1
j_gene: TRBJ2-5
abundance: many
d_gene: TRBD1
CDR3aa: CASSQDRGGGETQYF
CDR3nt: TGTGCCAGCAGCCAAGATCGAGGGGGCGGTGAGACCCAGTACTTC

v_gene: TRBV29-1
j_gene: TRBJ2-1
abundance: many
d_gene: TRBD2
CDR3aa: CSVRLAANEQFF
CDR3nt: TGCAGCGTGAGACTAGCGGCCAATGAGCAGTTCTTC

v_gene: TRBV20-1
j_gene: TRBJ2-6
abundance: many
d_gene: NA
CDR3aa: CSARATAGANVLTF
CDR3nt: TGCAGTGCTAGAGCTACAGCTGGGGCCAACGTCCTGACTTTC

v_gene: TRBV6-2/TRBV6-3
j_gene: TRBJ1-5
abundance: many
d_gene: NA
CDR3aa: CASSFRENQPQHF
CDR3nt: TGTGCCAGCAGTTTCAGGGAGAATCAGCCCCAGCATTTT

v_gene: TRBV11-2
j_gene: TRBJ2-3
abundance: many
d_gene: NA
CDR3aa: CASRPPGPLRGGDTQYF
CDR3nt: TGTGCCAGCAGACCCCCGGGCCCCCTTAGGGGAGGAGATACGCAGTATTTT

v_gene: TRBV7-9
j_gene: TRBJ2-4
abundance: many
d_gene: TRBD1
CDR3aa: CASSTRQGANIQYF
CDR3nt: TGTGCCAGCAGCACGCGACAGGGGGCAAACATTCAGTACTTC

v_gene: TRBV6-1
j_gene: TRBJ2-5
abundance: few
d_gene: TRBD1
CDR3aa: CACQGVETQYF
CDR3nt: TGTGCCTGCCAGGGGGTCGAGACCCAGTACTTC

v_gene: TRBV7-3
j_gene: TRBJ2-1
abundance: NA
d_gene: TRBD2
CDR3aa: CASSTPGLAGVHNEQFF
CDR3nt: TGTGCCAGCAGTACCCCGGGACTAGCGGGAGTCCACAATGAGCAGTTCTTC

v_gene: TRBV10-2
j_gene: TRBJ2-1
abundance: many
d_gene: TRBD2
CDR3aa: CASSERTSGPYNEQFF
CDR3nt: TGCGCCAGCAGTGAGAGGACTAGCGGGCCCTACAATGAGCAGTTCTTC

v_gene: TRBV7-2
j_gene: TRBJ2-7
abundance: NA
d_gene: TRBD2
CDR3aa: CASRTTSGAYEQYF
CDR3nt: TGTGCCAGCAGAACGACTAGCGGGGCTTACGAGCAGTACTTC

v_gene: TRBV6-1
j_gene: TRBJ2-4
abundance: many
d_gene: NA
CDR3aa: CASSVRLSKNIQYF
CDR3nt: TGTGCCAGCAGTGTCCGGTTGTCAAAAAACATTCAGTACTTC

v_gene: TRBV20-1
j_gene: TRBJ1-1
abundance: many
d_gene: NA
CDR3aa: CSARISRHSPGRRSGEAFF
CDR3nt: TGCAGTGCTAGAATCTCCCGACACTCGCCGGGCAGGCGATCGGGTGAAGCTTTCTTT

v_gene: TRBV20-1
j_gene: TRBJ2-5
abundance: once
d_gene: TRBD2
CDR3aa: CSAPGTGTSVKTQYF
CDR3nt: TGCAGTGCCCCCGGGACCGGGACTAGCGTAAAGACCCAGTACTTC

v_gene: TRBV27
j_gene: TRBJ1-1
abundance: many
d_gene: TRBD1
CDR3aa: CASSPRGPGTEAFF
CDR3nt: TGTGCCAGCAGTCCGAGGGGGCCCGGCACTGAAGCTTTCTTT

v_gene: TRBV7-9
j_gene: TRBJ2-5
abundance: many
d_gene: TRBD1
CDR3aa: CASSSTFFDREDQETQYF
CDR3nt: TGTGCCAGCAGCTCAACCTTTTTCGACAGGGAAGACCAAGAGACCCAGTACTTC

v_gene: TRBV2
j_gene: TRBJ1-1
abundance: many
d_gene: NA
CDR3aa: CASSEAAARNTEAFF
CDR3nt: TGTGCCAGCAGTGAGGCGGCGGCGAGGAACACTGAAGCTTTCTTT

v_gene: TRBV6-1
j_gene: TRBJ2-3
abundance: many
d_gene: TRBD1
CDR3aa: CASAISGGVGTDTQYF
CDR3nt: TGTGCCAGCGCAATCTCAGGGGGAGTTGGCACAGATACGCAGTATTTT

v_gene: TRBV24-1
j_gene: TRBJ2-7
abundance: many
d_gene: NA
CDR3aa: CATSDSGRSYEQYF
CDR3nt: TGTGCCACCAGTGACTCAGGACGCTCCTACGAGCAGTACTTC

v_gene: TRBV20-1
j_gene: TRBJ2-1
abundance: many
d_gene: NA
CDR3aa: CSAPRGIEQFF
CDR3nt: TGCAGTGCTCCAAGGGGTATTGAGCAGTTCTTC

v_gene: TRBV6-1
j_gene: TRBJ1-3
abundance: many
d_gene: NA
CDR3aa: CASRQDSSPGNTIYF
CDR3nt: TGTGCCAGCAGACAGGATTCAAGCCCTGGAAACACCATATATTTT

v_gene: TRBV5-1
j_gene: TRBJ2-7
abundance: many
d_gene: TRBD2
CDR3aa: CASSYRPAGESYEQYF
CDR3nt: TGCGCCAGCAGCTATCGCCCCGCGGGAGAATCTTACGAGCAGTACTTC

v_gene: TRBV3-1
j_gene: TRBJ1-2
abundance: many
d_gene: NA
CDR3aa: CASSPDSSYGYTF
CDR3nt: TGTGCCAGCAGCCCCGACAGTAGCTATGGCTACACCTTC

v_gene: TRBV7-2
j_gene: TRBJ2-1
abundance: NA
d_gene: NA
CDR3aa: CASSPPGRAYNEQFF
CDR3nt: TGTGCCAGCAGCCCACCAGGGAGAGCCTACAATGAGCAGTTCTTC

v_gene: TRBV11-1
j_gene: TRBJ2-3
abundance: many
d_gene: NA
CDR3aa: CASSLNRVGYSTDTQYF
CDR3nt: TGTGCCAGCAGCTTGAACAGGGTTGGGTATAGCACAGATACGCAGTATTTT

v_gene: TRBV28
j_gene: TRBJ1-1
abundance: many
d_gene: NA
CDR3aa: CASSFTGGWEAFF
CDR3nt: TGTGCCAGCAGTTTCACGGGAGGCTGGGAAGCTTTCTTT

v_gene: TRBV15
j_gene: TRBJ2-2
abundance: many
d_gene: TRBD2
CDR3aa: CATSPRLAGNTGELFF
CDR3nt: TGTGCCACCAGCCCCCGACTAGCGGGCAACACCGGGGAGCTGTTTTTT

v_gene: TRBV2
j_gene: TRBJ1-1
abundance: few
d_gene: NA
CDR3aa: CASNPGRNTEAFF
CDR3nt: TGTGCCAGCAATCCAGGTAGGAACACTGAAGCTTTCTTT

v_gene: TRBV15
j_gene: TRBJ1-4
abundance: many
d_gene: NA
CDR3aa: CATSRDYRDSGEKLFF
CDR3nt: TGTGCCACCAGCAGAGATTATAGAGATTCAGGGGAAAAACTGTTTTTT

v_gene: TRBV7-3
j_gene: TRBJ2-3
abundance: many
d_gene: TRBD2
CDR3aa: CASSLGTGGPWDTQYF
CDR3nt: TGTGCCAGCAGCTTAGGTACGGGAGGGCCATGGGATACGCAGTATTTT

v_gene: TRBV3-1
j_gene: TRBJ2-1
abundance: many
d_gene: NA
CDR3aa: CASSHSGENEQFF
CDR3nt: TGTGCCAGCAGCCATTCAGGGGAAAATGAGCAGTTCTTC

v_gene: TRBV24-1
j_gene: TRBJ2-3
abundance: NA
d_gene: NA
CDR3aa: CATSDLVGGTDTQYF
CDR3nt: TGTGCCACCAGTGATTTGGTGGGGGGCACAGATACGCAGTATTTT

v_gene: TRBV7-2
j_gene: TRBJ1-3
abundance: NA
d_gene: TRBD1
CDR3aa: CASTQTGTGNTIYF
CDR3nt: TGTGCCAGCACCCAGACAGGGACTGGAAACACCATATATTTT

v_gene: TRBV6-4
j_gene: TRBJ2-3
abundance: NA
d_gene: NA
CDR3aa: CASSRDKSTDTQYF
CDR3nt: TGTGCCAGCAGTAGGGACAAGAGCACAGATACGCAGTATTTT

v_gene: TRBV11-3
j_gene: TRBJ2-1
abundance: many
d_gene: NA
CDR3aa: CASSLGRRFGNEYNEQFF
CDR3nt: TGTGCCAGCAGCTTAGGTCGGCGGTTCGGGAACGAATACAATGAGCAGTTCTTC

v_gene: TRBV24-1
j_gene: TRBJ2-3
abundance: few
d_gene: TRBD2
CDR3aa: CATSDFGRESPDTQYF
CDR3nt: TGTGCCACCAGTGATTTCGGGCGGGAGAGCCCAGATACGCAGTATTTT

v_gene: TRBV20-1
j_gene: TRBJ2-5
abundance: many
d_gene: TRBD1
CDR3aa: CSARTGGQETQYF
CDR3nt: TGCAGTGCTAGGACAGGGGGCCAAGAGACCCAGTACTTC

v_gene: TRBV7-2
j_gene: TRBJ2-5
abundance: many
d_gene: NA
CDR3aa: CASSLLSGAWETQYF
CDR3nt: TGTGCCAGCAGCTTACTTTCAGGGGCCTGGGAGACCCAGTACTTC

v_gene: TRBV10-3
j_gene: TRBJ2-3
abundance: many
d_gene: NA
CDR3aa: CASTPSKRMNTDTQYF
CDR3nt: TGTGCCAGCACCCCCAGTAAGCGAATGAACACAGATACGCAGTATTTT

v_gene: TRBV19
j_gene: TRBJ1-2
abundance: NA
d_gene: NA
CDR3aa: CASSIDSGTGIYGYTF
CDR3nt: TGTGCCAGTAGTATAGACTCCGGGACGGGAATCTATGGCTACACCTTC

v_gene: TRBV6-1
j_gene: TRBJ2-1
abundance: many
d_gene: NA
CDR3aa: CASSGRGGAYNEQFF
CDR3nt: TGTGCCAGCAGTGGTAGGGGGGGCGCATACAATGAGCAGTTCTTC

v_gene: TRBV29-1
j_gene: TRBJ2-2
abundance: few
d_gene: NA
CDR3aa: CSVGYTGELFF
CDR3nt: TGCAGCGTTGGGTACACCGGGGAGCTGTTTTTT

v_gene: TRBV14
j_gene: TRBJ2-5
abundance: many
d_gene: TRBD2
CDR3aa: CASSQGSGRGQETQYF
CDR3nt: TGTGCCAGCAGCCAAGGAAGCGGGAGGGGGCAAGAGACCCAGTACTTC

v_gene: TRBV15
j_gene: TRBJ1-1
abundance: many
d_gene: NA
CDR3aa: CATSRDGGAMTEAFF
CDR3nt: TGTGCCACCAGCAGAGATGGGGGCGCGATGACTGAAGCTTTCTTT

v_gene: TRBV3-1
j_gene: TRBJ1-1
abundance: many
d_gene: NA
CDR3aa: CASSQENLNTEAFF
CDR3nt: TGTGCCAGCAGCCAAGAGAACCTTAACACTGAAGCTTTCTTT

v_gene: TRBV6-1
j_gene: TRBJ2-6
abundance: many
d_gene: NA
CDR3aa: CASIAGGANVLTF
CDR3nt: TGTGCCAGCATTGCCGGGGGGGCCAACGTCCTGACTTTC

v_gene: TRBV28
j_gene: TRBJ2-3
abundance: many
d_gene: NA
CDR3aa: CASSPFGDTQYF
CDR3nt: TGTGCCAGCAGCCCCTTTGGAGATACGCAGTATTTT

v_gene: TRBV12-3/TRBV12-4
j_gene: TRBJ2-5
abundance: many
d_gene: NA
CDR3aa: CASSFLGPTETQYF
CDR3nt: TGTGCCAGCAGTTTTCTCGGACCAACGGAGACCCAGTACTTC

v_gene: TRBV20-1
j_gene: TRBJ2-3
abundance: NA
d_gene: TRBD2
CDR3aa: CSAKPGLAGDTDTQYF
CDR3nt: TGCAGTGCAAAACCGGGACTAGCGGGAGACACAGATACGCAGTATTTT

v_gene: TRBV11-2
j_gene: TRBJ1-1
abundance: many
d_gene: NA
CDR3aa: CASSAGPEAFF
CDR3nt: TGTGCCAGCAGCGCGGGGCCTGAAGCTTTCTTT

v_gene: TRBV7-2
j_gene: TRBJ1-1
abundance: NA
d_gene: TRBD1
CDR3aa: CASSQQGALTEAFF
CDR3nt: TGTGCCAGCAGCCAACAGGGGGCGCTGACTGAAGCTTTCTTT

v_gene: TRBV29-1
j_gene: TRBJ2-7
abundance: many
d_gene: TRBD2
CDR3aa: CSAETVGEGSLLEQYF
CDR3nt: TGCAGCGCTGAGACGGTGGGGGAGGGTTCCCTCCTCGAGCAGTACTTC

v_gene: TRBV7-9
j_gene: TRBJ2-4
abundance: many
d_gene: NA
CDR3aa: CASSLLTGRGTKNIQYF
CDR3nt: TGTGCCAGCAGCTTACTTACAGGGCGAGGAACCAAAAACATTCAGTACTTC

v_gene: TRBV4-1
j_gene: TRBJ2-7
abundance: many
d_gene: NA
CDR3aa: CASSQDVVLGDSYEQYF
CDR3nt: TGCGCCAGCAGCCAAGATGTAGTACTAGGGGACTCCTACGAGCAGTACTTC

v_gene: TRBV12-3/TRBV12-4
j_gene: TRBJ2-1
abundance: NA
d_gene: NA
CDR3aa: CASSPGLSGSNEQFF
CDR3nt: TGTGCCAGCAGTCCCGGTCTATCCGGTAGTAATGAGCAGTTCTTC

v_gene: TRBV20-1
j_gene: TRBJ1-1
abundance: many
d_gene: TRBD1
CDR3aa: CSVSGGASTEAFF
CDR3nt: TGCAGTGTGTCAGGGGGCGCGAGCACTGAAGCTTTCTTT